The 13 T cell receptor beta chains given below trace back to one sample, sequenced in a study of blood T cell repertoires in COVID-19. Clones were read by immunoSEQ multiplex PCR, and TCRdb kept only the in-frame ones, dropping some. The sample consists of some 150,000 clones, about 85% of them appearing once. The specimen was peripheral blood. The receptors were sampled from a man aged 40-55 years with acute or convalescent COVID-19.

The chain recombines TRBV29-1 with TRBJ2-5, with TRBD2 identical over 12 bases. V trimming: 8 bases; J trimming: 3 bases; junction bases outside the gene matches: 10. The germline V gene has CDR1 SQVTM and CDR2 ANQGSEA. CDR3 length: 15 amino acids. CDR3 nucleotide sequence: TGCAGCATAGCCTTCACTAGCGGGGGGAAAGAGACCCAGTACTTC. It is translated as CSIAFTSGGKETQYF.

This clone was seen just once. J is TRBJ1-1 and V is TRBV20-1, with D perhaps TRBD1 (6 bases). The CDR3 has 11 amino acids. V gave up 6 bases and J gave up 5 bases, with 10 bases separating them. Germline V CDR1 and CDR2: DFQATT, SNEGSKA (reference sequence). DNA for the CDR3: TGCAGTGCCCGACAGGTGACTGAAGCTTTCTTT. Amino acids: CSARQVTEAFF.

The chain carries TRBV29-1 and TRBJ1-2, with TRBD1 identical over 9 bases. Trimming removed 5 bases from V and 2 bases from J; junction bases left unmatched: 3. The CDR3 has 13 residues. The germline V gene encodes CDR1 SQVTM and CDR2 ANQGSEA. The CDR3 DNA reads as TGCAGCGTTAAGACAGGGGGGAACTATGGCTACACCTTC. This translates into CSVKTGGNYGYTF.

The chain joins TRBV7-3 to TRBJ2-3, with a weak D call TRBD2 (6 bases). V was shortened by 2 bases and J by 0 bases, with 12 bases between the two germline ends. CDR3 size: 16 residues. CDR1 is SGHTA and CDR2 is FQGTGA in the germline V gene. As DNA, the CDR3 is TGTGCCAGCAGCTTATATCTAGCGCCGAGCACAGATACGCAGTATTTT. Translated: CASSLYLAPSTDTQYF.

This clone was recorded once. The CDR3 DNA sequence: TGTGCCAGTAGTATGCCCCAGACAGGGGACGAGCAGTACTTC. Protein: CASSMPQTGDEQYF. The chain joins TRBV19 to TRBJ2-7, with 8 bases that match TRBD1. The germline gives CDR1 LNHDA, CDR2 SQIVND (reference sequence). The CDR3 contains 14 residues. V lost 3 bases and J lost 5; bases outside the gene matches: 6.

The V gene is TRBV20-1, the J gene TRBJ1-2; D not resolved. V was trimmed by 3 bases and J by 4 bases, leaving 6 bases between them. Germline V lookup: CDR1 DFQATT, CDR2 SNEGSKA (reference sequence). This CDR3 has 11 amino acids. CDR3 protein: CSASWLYGYTF. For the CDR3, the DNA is TGCAGTGCTAGTTGGCTCTATGGCTACACCTTC.

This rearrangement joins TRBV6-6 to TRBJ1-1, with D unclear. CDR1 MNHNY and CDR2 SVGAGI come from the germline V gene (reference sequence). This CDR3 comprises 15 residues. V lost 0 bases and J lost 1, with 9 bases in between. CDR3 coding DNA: TGTGCCAGCAGTTACTCGACGGCGGGGAACACTGAAGCTTTCTTT. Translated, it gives CASSYSTAGNTEAFF.

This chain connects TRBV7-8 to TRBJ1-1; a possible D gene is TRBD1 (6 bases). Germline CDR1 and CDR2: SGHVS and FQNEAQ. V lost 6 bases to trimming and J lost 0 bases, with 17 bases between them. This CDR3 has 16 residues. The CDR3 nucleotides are TGTGCCAGCAGGCGGGGGGGGCCCCGAATGAACACTGAAGCTTTCTTT. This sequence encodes CASRRGGPRMNTEAFF.

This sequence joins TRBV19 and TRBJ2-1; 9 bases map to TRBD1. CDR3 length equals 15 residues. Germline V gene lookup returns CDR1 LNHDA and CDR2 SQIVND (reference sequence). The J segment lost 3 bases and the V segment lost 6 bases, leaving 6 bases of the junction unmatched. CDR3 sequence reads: CASSLTGGNYNEQFF. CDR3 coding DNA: TGTGCCAGTAGCCTGACAGGGGGTAACTACAATGAGCAGTTCTTC. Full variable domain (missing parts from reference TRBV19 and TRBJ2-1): DGGITQSPKYLFRKEGQNVTLSCEQNLNHDAMYWYRQDPGQGLRLIYYSQIVNDFQKGDIAEGYSVSREKKESFPLTVTSAQKNPTAFYLCASSLTGGNYNEQFFGPGTRLTVL.

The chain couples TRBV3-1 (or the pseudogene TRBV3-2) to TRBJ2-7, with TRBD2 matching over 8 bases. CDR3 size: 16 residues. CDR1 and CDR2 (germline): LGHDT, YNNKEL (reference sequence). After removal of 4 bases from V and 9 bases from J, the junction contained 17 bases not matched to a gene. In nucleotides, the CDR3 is TGTGCCAGCAGCCCAATGGGGGGCGGGGGGCCTACTAGGCAGTACTTC. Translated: CASSPMGGGGPTRQYF.

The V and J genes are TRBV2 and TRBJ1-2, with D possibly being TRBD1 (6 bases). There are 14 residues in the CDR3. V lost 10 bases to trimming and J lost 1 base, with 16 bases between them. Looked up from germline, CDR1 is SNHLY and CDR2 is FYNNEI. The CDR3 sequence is CATSRTEINYGYTF. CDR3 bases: TGTGCCACCAGCCGGACAGAGATTAACTATGGCTACACCTTC.

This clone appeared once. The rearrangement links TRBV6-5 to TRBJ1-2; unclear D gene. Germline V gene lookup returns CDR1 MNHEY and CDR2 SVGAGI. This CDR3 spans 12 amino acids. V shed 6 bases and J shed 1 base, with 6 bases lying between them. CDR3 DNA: TGTGCCAGCAGGGAGGGTAACTATGGCTACACCTTC. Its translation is CASREGNYGYTF.

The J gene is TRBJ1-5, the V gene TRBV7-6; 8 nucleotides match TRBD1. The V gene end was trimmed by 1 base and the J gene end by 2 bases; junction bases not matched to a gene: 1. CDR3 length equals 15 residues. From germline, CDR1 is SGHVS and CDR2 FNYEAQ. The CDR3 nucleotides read TGTGCCAGCAGCTTAGGGACAGGGCGCAATCAGCCCCAGCATTTT. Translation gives CASSLGTGRNQPQHF.